This T cell receptor (beta chain) stems from a study of Ad26.COV2.S vaccination and SARS-CoV-2 variants. Study observations and caveats: Quantification of TCR breadth and depth may have yielded underestimates of total T cell responses. Non-spike TCR breadth was similar in vaccine and placebo recipients.

This sample's treatment: roughly 20 received Ad26.COV2.S at low or high dose, single or two shots; about 5 received placebo; per-sample allocation not given. Sampling was done on day 63 after the first vaccine or placebo injection. Vaccination employed an Ad26 vector expressing the Wuhan-strain SARS-CoV-2 spike. Trimming took 5 bases from V and 7 from J, leaving 11 bases between them. Germline lookup yields CDR1 GTSNPN and CDR2 SVGIG (reference sequence). This CDR3 contains 11 residues. As regards this clone: Its antigen remains unidentified.

Measured with immunoSEQ multiplex PCR; TCRdb has only the in-frame clones, and not every one. The table shows some 340,000 clones, with 86% occurring only once. The origin of this receptor is a person between 18 and 65 years old who received the Ad26.COV2.S COVID-19 vaccine or a placebo. The starting material was peripheral blood, obtained in a trial of Ad26.COV2.S vaccine versus placebo. The V and J genes are TRBV30 and TRBJ1-2, with D uncertain. The CDR3 DNA reads TGTGCCTGGGGGGAGGGAAGTGGCTACACCTTC. This gives the protein CAWGEGSGYTF.